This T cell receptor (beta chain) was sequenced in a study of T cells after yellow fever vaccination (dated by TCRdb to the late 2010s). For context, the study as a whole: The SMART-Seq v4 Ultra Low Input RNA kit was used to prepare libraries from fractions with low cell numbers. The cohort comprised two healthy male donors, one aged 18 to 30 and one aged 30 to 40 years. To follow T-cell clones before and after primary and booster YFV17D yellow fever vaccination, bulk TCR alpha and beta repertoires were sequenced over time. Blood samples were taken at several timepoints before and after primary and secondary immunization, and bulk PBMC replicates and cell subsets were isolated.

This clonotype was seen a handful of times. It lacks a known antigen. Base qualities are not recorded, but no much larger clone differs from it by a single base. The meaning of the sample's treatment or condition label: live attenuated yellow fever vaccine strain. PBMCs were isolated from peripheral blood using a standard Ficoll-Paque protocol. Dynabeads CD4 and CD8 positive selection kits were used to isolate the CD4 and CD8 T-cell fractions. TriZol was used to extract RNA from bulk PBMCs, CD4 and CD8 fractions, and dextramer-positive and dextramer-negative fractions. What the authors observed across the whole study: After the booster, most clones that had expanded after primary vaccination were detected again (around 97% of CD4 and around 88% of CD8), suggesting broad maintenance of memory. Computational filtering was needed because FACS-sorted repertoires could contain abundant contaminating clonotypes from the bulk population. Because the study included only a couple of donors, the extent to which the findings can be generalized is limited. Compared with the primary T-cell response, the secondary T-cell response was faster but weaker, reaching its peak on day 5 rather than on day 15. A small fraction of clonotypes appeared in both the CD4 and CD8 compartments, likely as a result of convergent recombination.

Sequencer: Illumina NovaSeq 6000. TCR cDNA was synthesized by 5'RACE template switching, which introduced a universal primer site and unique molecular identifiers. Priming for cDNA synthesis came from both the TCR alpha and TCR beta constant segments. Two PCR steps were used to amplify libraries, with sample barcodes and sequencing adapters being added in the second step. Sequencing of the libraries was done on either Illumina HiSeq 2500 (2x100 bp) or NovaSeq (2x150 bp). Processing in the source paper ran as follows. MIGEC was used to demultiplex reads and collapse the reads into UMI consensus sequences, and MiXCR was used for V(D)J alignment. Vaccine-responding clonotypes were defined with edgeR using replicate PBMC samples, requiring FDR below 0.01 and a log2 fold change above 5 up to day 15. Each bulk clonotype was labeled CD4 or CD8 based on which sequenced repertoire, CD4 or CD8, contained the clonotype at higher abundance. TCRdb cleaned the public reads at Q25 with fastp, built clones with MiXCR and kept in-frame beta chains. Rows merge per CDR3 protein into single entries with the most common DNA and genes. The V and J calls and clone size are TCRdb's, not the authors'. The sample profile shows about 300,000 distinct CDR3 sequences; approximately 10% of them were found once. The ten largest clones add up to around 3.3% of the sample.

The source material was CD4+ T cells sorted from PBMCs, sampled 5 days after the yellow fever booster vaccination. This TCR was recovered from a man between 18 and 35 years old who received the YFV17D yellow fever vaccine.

The CDR3 region: CASSLAPLLAGGQETQYF. The DNA is as follows: TGTGCCAGCAGCTTAGCGCCCCTACTAGCGGGGGGCCAAGAGACCCAGTACTTC. The V and J segments used are TRBV7-6 and TRBJ2-5; 12 of the junction bases match TRBD2. The junction shows trimming of 0 bases on V and 1 base on J, and the gene matches do not reach 6 bases of it. The germline V gene specifies SGHVS as CDR1 and FNYEAQ as CDR2. The CDR3 holds 18 amino acids from the cysteine to the phenylalanine. The only DNA kept is the CDR3, 54 bases in frame from the first base. Full variable domain (CDR3 extended with the reference TRBV7-6 and TRBJ2-5 proteins): GAGVSQSPRYKVTKRGQDVALRCDPISGHVSLYWYRQALGQGPEFLTYFNYEAQQDKSGLPNDRFSAERPEGSISTLTIQRTEQRDSAMYRCASSLAPLLAGGQETQYFGPGTRLLVL.